This T cell receptor beta chain stems from a study of blood T cells in healthy people across ages. Whole-study findings and limits: Unsorted PBMCs blocked a conclusive comparison of naive and antigen-experienced cells.

Donors ranged from roughly 6 to 100 years old and were healthy Caucasians in Russia. Per germline, CDR1 LGHDT and CDR2 YNNKEL (reference sequence). This CDR3 has 12 residues. Points on this clonotype: The antigen is not known.

A second PCR of 7 to 11 cycles used a sample-barcoded 5' primer and a J-beta primer mix. TCRdb passed the 5' RACE reads through MiXCR, listing each CDR3 protein once. Among 800,000 to 950,000 distinct CDR3 sequences listed, about 48% were seen once. The chain is built from TRBV3-1 and TRBJ2-5, with TRBD1 matching 8 bases. The J call may not be correct, given that the DNA end is closer to TRBJ2-7. This receptor was obtained from a man aged 30-40 years in good health. The sequenced sample consisted of blood. CDR3 sequence reads: CASSQTGAEQYF. CDR3 coding DNA: TGTGCCAGCAGCCAGACAGGGGCCGAGCAGTACTTC.